One and the same sample provided the 11 T cell receptor beta chains below, sequenced in a study of T cells in Graves' hyperthyroidism and ophthalmopathy (dated by TCRdb to between 2018 and 2021). Libraries were constructed by multiplex PCR. For sequencing, an Illumina HiSeq 2000 was employed. The TCR beta CDR3 regions were amplified from the RNA transcripts. The first round of RT-PCR for the TCR CDR3 was performed with the HTBI primer set and the Qiagen OneStep RT-PCR kit. The public reads were reprocessed in TCRdb via fastp at Q25 and MiXCR, keeping in-frame beta chains. Each entry merges the rows of one CDR3 protein and shows their most common DNA and genes. Across this sample there are around 300,000 distinct CDR3 sequences, with 22% seen only once. Clones ranked in the top ten supply approximately 60% of the sample. Sequenced material: blood. These receptors all stem from a man aged 25-45 years with Graves' ophthalmopathy.

This clonotype was counted ten times or more. The rearrangement joins TRBV11-3 to TRBJ2-7, with D maybe TRBD2 (5 bases). Germline CDR1 is SGHNT and CDR2 is YENEEA. CDR3 size: 15 residues. Trimming left V 1 base short and J 3 bases short, with 13 bases between. This CDR3 is CASSLGPQEDYEQYF. Written as DNA, the CDR3 is TGTGCCAGCAGCTTAGGTCCCCAGGAGGACTACGAGCAGTACTTC.

The chain couples TRBV5-8 to TRBJ1-6; D remains unclear. The germline V and J ends were trimmed by 0 bases and 7 bases, with 5 bases remaining between them. The germline CDR1 and CDR2 sequences are SGHTS and YDEGEE. This CDR3 is 13 amino acids long. The CDR3 region is CASSLGANSPLHF. CDR3 bases: TGTGCCAGCAGCTTGGGGGCGAATTCACCCCTCCACTTT.

The sample holds a few counts of this clonotype. This chain links TRBV12-3 or TRBV12-4 with TRBJ1-5, with TRBD1 as a possible D gene (5 bases). This CDR3 contains 15 residues. Trimming took off 3 bases at V and 3 bases at J, with 12 bases between the two ends. The CDR3 loop reads CASSLGRGINQPQHF. CDR3 nucleotide sequence: TGTGCCAGCAGTTTGGGGCGCGGCATCAATCAGCCCCAGCATTTT.

The rearrangement joins TRBV6-1 to TRBJ2-5; D gene uncertain. Germline V gene data show CDR1 as MNHNS and CDR2 as SASEGT. Trimming shortened V by 4 bases and J by 2 bases, and 11 bases separated the two germline ends. The CDR3 totals 14 residues. The DNA for the CDR3 is TGTGCCAGCAGTGGCGTGGGGATTCAAGAGACCCAGTACTTC. Amino acids: CASSGVGIQETQYF.

The rearrangement joins TRBV4-1 to TRBJ1-2; D call uncertain. V shed 1 base and J shed 7 bases, with 4 bases lying between them. The CDR3 has 11 residues. Germline V gene lookup returns CDR1 MGHRA and CDR2 YSYEKL. CDR3 region: CASSQGGGYTF. CDR3 bases: TGCGCCAGCAGCCAAGGGGGTGGCTACACCTTC.

This clonotype was recorded once. The chain couples TRBV7-2 to TRBJ2-2; 9 positions agree with TRBD1. The CDR3 has 16 amino acids. Germline V gene sequence: CDR1 SGHTA, CDR2 FQGNSA. Trimming took 5 bases from V and 2 from J; bases not matched to a gene: 6. CDR3 amino acids: CASSKGGQGNTGELFF. As DNA, the CDR3 is TGTGCCAGCAGCAAGGGGGGACAGGGAAACACCGGGGAGCTGTTTTTT.

Regarding this clonotype: A much larger clone differs by one base, so this may be a read error. The V and J genes are TRBV12-3 or TRBV12-4 and TRBJ2-3; D possibly corresponds to TRBD2 (5 bases). This CDR3 spans 16 amino acids. The V gene lost 4 bases and the J gene lost 5 bases, with 19 bases spanning the gap. The CDR3 bases are TGTGCCAGCAGTTCCCGGATTAGCGTGGGTCTAGATACGCAGTATTTT. Its translation is CASSSRISVGLDTQYF.

This clonotype has at least ten counts. V usage is TRBV9 and J usage is TRBJ2-1, with D maybe TRBD1 (5 bases). This CDR3 is 15 amino acids long. V was cut by 0 bases and J by 4 bases, with 11 bases left in between. Germline CDR1 reads SGDLS; CDR2 reads YYNGEE. CDR3 DNA sequence: TGTGCCAGCAGCGTAGAGGCAGGGCTATACAATGAGCAGTTCTTC. Its protein is CASSVEAGLYNEQFF.

This rearrangement joins TRBV6-1 to TRBJ2-1, with D hard to call. The J call is doubtful: the DNA matches TRBJ2-7 better. Germline CDR1 and CDR2: MNHNS and SASEGT. This CDR3 has 14 amino acids. CDR3 DNA sequence: TGTGCCAGCAGGTCTAGTGACTCCTACAATGAGCAGTACTTC. This encodes CASRSSDSYNEQYF.

This rearrangement joins TRBV24-1 to TRBJ2-2; TRBD2 agrees at 9 bases. The CDR3 spans 15 residues. J was trimmed by 9 bases and V by 9 bases; bases with no gene match: 13. The germline CDR1 and CDR2 sequences are KGHDR and SFDVKD. The CDR3 loop reads CATAGGSGSARELFF. DNA for the CDR3: TGTGCCACCGCCGGGGGTAGCGGGAGCGCCCGGGAGCTGTTTTTT.

The genes are TRBV28 and TRBJ2-6, with D possibly being TRBD1 or TRBD2 (5 bases each). The germline gives CDR1 MDHEN, CDR2 SYDVKM. This CDR3 is built from 17 residues. Trimming took 5 bases from V and 0 from J, leaving 14 bases between them. CDR3 sequence: CASSRPGRSSGANVLTF. CDR3 coding DNA: TGTGCCAGCAGTCGTCCGGGACGTAGCTCTGGGGCCAACGTCCTGACTTTC.